This T cell receptor beta chain appears in the sequencing data of a study of T cells expressing NK-cell markers. Study at large: Within the sequenced cohort of eight donors, seven exhibited HCMV seropositivity and one was seronegative.

Study-level points and caveats: Whether expanded NKG2C+ T cell clones were HCMV-specific remained unclear.

Germline V gives CDR1 SGHVS, CDR2 FNYEAQ. The length of the CDR3 is 13 residues. TCRdb re-called the 5' RACE reads and catalogs CDR3 proteins one per entry, DNA excluded. This listing includes around 100,000 distinct CDR3 sequences. Concerning this clonotype: Its antigen is currently unknown.

This TCR derives from a woman between 18 and 75 years old in good health. Sequencing was done on a sample of blood T cells: a sorted CD56 or NKG2C T cell subset, CD4+ or CD8+ T cells, or bulk PBMC T cells (not recorded which). The chain has TRBV7-6 and TRBJ1-1; the D gene TCRdb calls, TRBD1, cannot be checked with no DNA. The CDR3: CASSWGGDTEAFF.